The present T cell receptor beta chain was sequenced within a study of cytomegalovirus exposure and HLA in healthy donors. As for the study in general: Among 398 genotyped donors, more than 65% fell in the Caucasian-associated ancestry cluster.

Germline assignment: CDR1 SGHAT and CDR2 FQNNGV. There are 12 residues in the CDR3. Use of 60 Vbeta and 13 Jbeta primers characterized the PCR. Produced via immunoSEQ multiplex PCR; TCRdb's table is partial and in-frame only. The repertoire holds some 150,000 clones, with around 80% as singletons. This clone has only one observation. At one end, the junction sequence differs from germline, possibly due to a read error. J is TRBJ2-5 and V is TRBV11-2; 10 bases are shared with TRBD1. Material for sequencing was PBMCs. The sequence came from a man aged 25-45 years in good health and CMV-seronegative. CDR3 nucleotides: TGTGCCAGCAGCCTAGAAGGGACAGGGGCGGACTTC. Translating gives CASSLEGTGADF.